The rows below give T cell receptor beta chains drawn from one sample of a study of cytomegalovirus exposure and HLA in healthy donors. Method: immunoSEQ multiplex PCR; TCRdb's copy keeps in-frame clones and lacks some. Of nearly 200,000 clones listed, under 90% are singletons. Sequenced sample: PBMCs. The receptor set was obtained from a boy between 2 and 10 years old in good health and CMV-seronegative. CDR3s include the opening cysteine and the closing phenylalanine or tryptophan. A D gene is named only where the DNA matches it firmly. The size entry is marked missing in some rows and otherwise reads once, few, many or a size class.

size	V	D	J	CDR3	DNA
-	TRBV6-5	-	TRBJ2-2	CAAGPNTGELFF	TGTGCCGCGGGCCCAAACACCGGGGAGCTGTTTTTT
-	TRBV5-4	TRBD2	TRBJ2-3	CASSRLAGTSTDTQYF	TGTGCCAGCAGCAGACTAGCGGGGACGAGCACAGATACGCAGTATTTT
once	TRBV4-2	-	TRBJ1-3	CASGQDIGNTIYF	TGTGCCAGCGGCCAAGATATCGGAAACACCATATATTTT
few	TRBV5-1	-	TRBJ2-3	CASTRQWDTDTQYF	TGCGCCAGCACCCGACAGTGGGACACAGATACGCAGTATTTT
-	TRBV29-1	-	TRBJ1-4	CSAGGRTNEKLFF	TGCAGCGCCGGCGGCCGAACTAATGAAAAACTGTTTTTT
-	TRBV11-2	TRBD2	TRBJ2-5	CASSFTVGLVPKYF	TGTGCCAGCAGCTTTACCGTTGGACTAGTCCCTAAATACTTC
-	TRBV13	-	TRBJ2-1	CASSFVGGRNEQFF	TGTGCCAGCAGCTTTGTGGGGGGGCGGAATGAGCAGTTCTTC
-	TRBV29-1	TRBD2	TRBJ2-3	CSVWTSGDTQYF	TGCAGCGTTTGGACTAGCGGAGATACGCAGTATTTT
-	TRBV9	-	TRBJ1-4	CASSVGQLNEKLFF	TGTGCCAGCAGCGTAGGACAGCTTAATGAAAAACTGTTTTTT
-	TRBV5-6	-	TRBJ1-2	CASSWTASYGYTF	TGTGCCAGCAGCTGGACAGCGTCCTATGGCTACACCTTC
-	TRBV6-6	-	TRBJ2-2	CASSALNTGELFF	TGTGCCAGCAGTGCACTGAACACCGGGGAGCTGTTTTTT
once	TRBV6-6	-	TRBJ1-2	CASSVRDLGYGYTF	TGTGCCAGCAGTGTCCGGGATCTGGGGTATGGCTACACCTTC
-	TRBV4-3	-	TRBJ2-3	CASSQEWGRKGTDTQYF	TGCGCCAGCAGCCAAGAGTGGGGGCGGAAGGGCACAGATACGCAGTATTTT
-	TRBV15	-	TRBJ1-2	CATSRGEAYGYTF	TGTGCCACCAGCAGAGGGGAGGCCTATGGCTACACCTTC
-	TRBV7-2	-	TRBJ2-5	CASSFSSGTQYF	TGTGCCAGCAGCTTCAGTAGCGGGACCCAGTACTTC
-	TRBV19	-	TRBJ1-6	CASSIAITADSPLHF	TGTGCCAGTAGTATAGCCATAACAGCCGATTCACCCCTCCACTTT
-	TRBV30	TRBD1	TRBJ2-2	CAWSTQGAGELFF	TGTGCCTGGAGTACGCAGGGGGCCGGGGAGCTGTTTTTT
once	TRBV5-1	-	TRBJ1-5	CASSLEFDTGDQPQHF	TGCGCCAGCAGCTTGGAATTTGACACGGGGGATCAGCCCCAGCATTTT
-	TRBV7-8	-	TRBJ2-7	CASSPGRRWLGPYEQYF	TGTGCCAGCAGCCCAGGGAGGAGATGGTTGGGACCCTACGAGCAGTACTTC
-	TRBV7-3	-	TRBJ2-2	CASSPSYPGELFF	TGTGCCAGCAGCCCCAGTTATCCCGGGGAGCTGTTTTTT
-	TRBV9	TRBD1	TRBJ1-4	CASSVQGANEKLFF	TGTGCCAGCAGCGTACAGGGGGCTAATGAAAAACTGTTTTTT
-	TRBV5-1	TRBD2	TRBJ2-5	CASSPMGAAGRGEYF	TGCGCCAGCAGCCCCATGGGAGCTGCGGGCCGGGGGGAGTACTTC
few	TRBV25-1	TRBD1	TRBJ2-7	CASSDSPGQGNPYEQYF	TGTGCCAGCAGTGACTCTCCGGGACAGGGGAATCCCTACGAGCAGTACTTC
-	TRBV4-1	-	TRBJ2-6	CASSQGLRRSSGANVLTF	TGCGCCAGCAGCCAAGGACTCCGACGCTCTTCTGGGGCCAACGTCCTGACTTTC
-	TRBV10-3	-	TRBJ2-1	CAIRDSVDEQFF	TGTGCCATCAGGGACTCGGTCGATGAGCAGTTCTTC
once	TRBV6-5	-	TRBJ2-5	CASSLRDYRDQYF	TGTGCCAGCAGTCTTCGGGACTACAGGGACCAGTACTTC
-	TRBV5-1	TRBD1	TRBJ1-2	CASSLHNPRTGADYGYTF	TGCGCCAGCAGCTTACACAACCCTCGGACAGGTGCGGACTATGGCTACACCTTC
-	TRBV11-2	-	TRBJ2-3	CASSGPEDTQYF	TGTGCCAGCAGCGGGCCAGAAGATACGCAGTATTTT
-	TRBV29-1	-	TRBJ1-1	CSVGDTNTEAFF	TGCAGCGTTGGGGACACGAACACTGAAGCTTTCTTT
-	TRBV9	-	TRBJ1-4	CASSVGLGQGNEKLFF	TGTGCCAGCAGCGTCGGTCTGGGTCAGGGCAATGAAAAACTGTTTTTT
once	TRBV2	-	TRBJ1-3	CASSEYQGQASGNTIYF	TGTGCCAGCAGTGAATATCAGGGCCAGGCCTCTGGAAACACCATATATTTT
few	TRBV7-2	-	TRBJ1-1	CASSPATGSSSEAFF	TGTGCCAGCAGCCCCGCTACAGGGTCTTCTTCTGAAGCTTTCTTT
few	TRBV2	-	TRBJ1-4	CASRDSGATNEKLFF	TGTGCCAGCAGGGACAGCGGTGCAACTAATGAAAAACTGTTTTTT
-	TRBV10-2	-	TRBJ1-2	CASSDWGHYGYTF	TGCGCCAGCAGTGATTGGGGGCACTATGGCTACACCTTC
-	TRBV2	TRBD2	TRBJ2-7	CASNKLAGASYEQYF	TGTGCCAGCAACAAACTAGCGGGGGCCTCCTACGAGCAGTACTTC
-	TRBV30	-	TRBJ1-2	CAWSVRRRGLDDGYTF	TGTGCCTGGAGTGTACGGCGGCGGGGCCTTGACGATGGCTACACCTTC
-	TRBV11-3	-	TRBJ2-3	CASSLDRRITDTQYF	TGTGCCAGCAGCTTAGATCGGCGGATCACAGATACGCAGTATTTT
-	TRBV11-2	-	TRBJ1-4	CASSLDRGGELFF	TGTGCCAGCAGCTTAGATCGGGGGGGGGAACTGTTTTTT
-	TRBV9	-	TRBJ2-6	CASSVGAQISGANVLTF	TGTGCCAGCAGCGTAGGGGCCCAGATATCTGGGGCCAACGTCCTGACTTTC
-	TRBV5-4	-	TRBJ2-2	CASSLGGRAGELFF	TGTGCCAGCAGCTTAGGGGGAAGGGCCGGGGAGCTGTTTTTT
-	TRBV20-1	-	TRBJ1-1	CSAPWGGAFF	TGCAGTGCCCCGTGGGGGGGAGCTTTCTTT
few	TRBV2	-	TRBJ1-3	CASSAGVRVNTIYF	TGTGCCAGCAGTGCCGGGGTGAGAGTAAACACCATATATTTT
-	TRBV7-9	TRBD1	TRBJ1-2	CASSLEMTGPNYGYTF	TGTGCCAGCAGCTTAGAGATGACAGGGCCTAACTATGGCTACACCTTC
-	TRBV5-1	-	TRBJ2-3	CASSLSLVKDTQYF	TGCGCCAGCAGCTTGTCCCTAGTAAAGGATACGCAGTATTTT
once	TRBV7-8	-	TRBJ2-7	CASSYYPGDLYEQYF	TGTGCCAGCAGCTACTATCCGGGGGACCTATACGAGCAGTACTTC
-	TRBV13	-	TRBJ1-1	CASSSQEVLIRNTEAFF	TGTGCCAGCAGCTCACAGGAAGTTTTAATAAGGAACACTGAAGCTTTCTTT